A single sample is the source of the 15 T cell receptor beta chains below, sequenced in a study of blood T cell repertoires in COVID-19. Repertoires were generated with immunoSEQ multiplex PCR, while TCRdb's copy carries only in-frame clones and drops some. The profile shows 65,000 to 80,000 clones, approximately 80% of them singletons. The sample was peripheral blood. The receptors were sampled from a human donor in a cohort sampled during active COVID-19.

The chain recombines TRBV5-4 with TRBJ2-6; a possible D gene is TRBD1 (5 bases). The CDR3 runs 16 residues. V lost 3 bases and J 0 bases, leaving 10 bases between the germline ends. CDR1 and CDR2 (germline): SGHNT, YYREEE (reference sequence). CDR3 nucleotide sequence: TGTGCCAGCAGCTCTGGGGCCAGCTCTGGGGCCAACGTCCTGACTTTC. Translating it yields CASSSGASSGANVLTF.

The chain couples TRBV29-1 to TRBJ2-3; TRBD2 agrees at 8 bases. V was clipped by 6 bases and J by 0 bases; unmatched bases: 11. The CDR3 spans 16 residues. CDR1 is SQVTM, CDR2 ANQGSEA, per germline. The CDR3 nucleotides read TGCAGCGTGGGAGCCTCGGCTAGCGGGAGCACAGATACGCAGTATTTT. As protein: CSVGASASGSTDTQYF.

The chain is built from TRBV2 and TRBJ2-3, with D unclear. The germline V and J ends were trimmed by 10 bases and 4 bases, with 27 bases remaining between them. The V gene's germline CDR1 is SNHLY and CDR2 FYNNEI. This CDR3 spans 17 amino acids. CDR3 DNA sequence: TGTGCCACCAACTACCTAGGCGGTAGCTTAGGTTCAGATACGCAGTATTTT. It specifies CATNYLGGSLGSDTQYF.

The gene calls are TRBV4-1 and TRBJ2-7; 8 nucleotides agree with TRBD1. V lost 1 base to trimming and J lost 4 bases; unmatched junction nucleotides: 9. Germline V lookup: CDR1 MGHRA, CDR2 YSYEKL. CDR3 length equals 16 residues. The CDR3 loop reads CASSQGDRHARYEQYF. The CDR3 DNA is TGCGCCAGCAGCCAAGGGGACAGGCATGCGAGATACGAGCAGTACTTC.

The chain couples TRBV11-2 to TRBJ2-7; 7 bases match TRBD1. Unmatched junction bases numbered 7, after V lost 5 bases and J lost 0 bases. CDR1 and CDR2 (germline): SGHAT, FQNNGV. The length of the CDR3 is 15 residues. The CDR3 DNA sequence: TGTGCCAGCAGCCACGACAGGGTAGGCTCCTACGAGCAGTACTTC. This sequence encodes CASSHDRVGSYEQYF.

CDR3 sequence (DNA): TGTGCCAGCAGTTTGGGCCAGGGGAATGGCTACACCTTC. It yields the protein CASSLGQGNGYTF. The chain carries TRBV28 and TRBJ1-2; D might be TRBD1 (6 bases). The CDR3 contains 13 residues. V lost 3 bases to trimming and J lost 6 bases, with 11 bases between them. Germline CDR1 is MDHEN and CDR2 is SYDVKM.

This rearrangement joins TRBV3-1 (or the pseudogene TRBV3-2) to TRBJ1-3; 9 bases agree with TRBD1. Germline loops: CDR1 LGHDT, CDR2 YNNKEL (reference sequence). There are 16 residues in the CDR3. The trim removed 4 bases at V and 2 bases at J, leaving 6 bases unmatched. The CDR3 coding sequence is TGTGCCAGCAGCCGGGACAGGGTTGCTGCTGGAAACACCATATATTTT. The encoded protein is CASSRDRVAAGNTIYF.

This sequence joins TRBV24-1 and TRBJ1-1; tentative D call: TRBD1 (6 bases). Germline V gene lookup returns CDR1 KGHDR and CDR2 SFDVKD. V lost 4 bases and J 10 bases, leaving 12 bases between the germline ends. This CDR3 has 12 amino acids. The CDR3 DNA follows: TGTGCCACCAGTGAGTACAGGGTAGGAGCTTTCTTT. Encoded protein: CATSEYRVGAFF.

The rearrangement joins TRBV7-2 to TRBJ2-1; TRBD2 matches 9 bases. CDR3 length: 17 amino acids. V was pared by 2 bases and J by 0 bases, with 5 bases of the junction left unmatched. Looked up from germline, CDR1 is SGHTA and CDR2 is FQGNSA. As DNA, the CDR3 is TGTGCCAGCAGCTTAATAGCGGGGGCCCTCTCCTACAATGAGCAGTTCTTC. It codes for CASSLIAGALSYNEQFF.

This clone was recorded only once. This chain links TRBV2 with TRBJ2-3; D is possibly TRBD2 (5 bases). Trimming took off 6 bases at V and 2 bases at J, with 12 bases between the two ends. The CDR3 loop spans 14 amino acids. Germline V lookup: CDR1 SNHLY, CDR2 FYNNEI. The CDR3 is CASSPLGITDTQYF. As DNA, the CDR3 is TGTGCCAGCAGCCCACTAGGGATCACAGATACGCAGTATTTT.

V gene TRBV7-6 combines with J gene TRBJ2-7, with TRBD1 matching 11 bases. V was pared by 5 bases and J by 3 bases, with 18 bases of the junction left unmatched. The CDR3 sequence is 19 residues long. The germline V gene encodes CDR1 SGHVS and CDR2 FNYEAQ. The CDR3 loop is CASSNPAGQGELIDYEQYF. The CDR3 region has the DNA TGTGCCAGCAGCAACCCAGCGGGACAGGGGGAACTTATAGACTACGAGCAGTACTTC.

The count of this clone is one. This chain joins TRBV2 and TRBJ1-2; D not resolved. CDR1 and CDR2 from the germline V gene are SNHLY and FYNNEI. V was shortened by 5 bases and J by 0 bases, with 16 bases between the two germline ends. The CDR3 loop spans 16 amino acids. The DNA of the CDR3 is TGTGCCAGCAGTTATTCCGGGGTCTCCACTAACTATGGCTACACCTTC. This gives the protein CASSYSGVSTNYGYTF.

The J gene is TRBJ2-5, the V gene TRBV5-8; possible D gene TRBD1, 6 bases. This CDR3 comprises 15 residues. With 2 bases removed from V and 2 bases from J, the gap between germline ends came to 13 bases. Per the germline V gene, CDR1 is SGHTS and CDR2 is YDEGEE. Here the CDR3 reads CASSFQRGSQETQYF. The CDR3 DNA sequence: TGTGCCAGCAGCTTTCAAAGGGGGAGTCAAGAGACCCAGTACTTC. The full variable domain, completed using reference TRBV5-8 and TRBJ2-5, is EAGVTQSPTHLIKTRGQQATLRCSPISGHTSVYWYQQALGLGLQFLLWYDEGEERNRGNFPPRFSGRQFPNYSSELNVNALELEDSALYLCASSFQRGSQETQYFGPGTRLLVL.

J is TRBJ1-4 and V is TRBV3-1 (or the pseudogene TRBV3-2); the D is unclear. The CDR3 is 12 residues long. The V gene's germline CDR1 is LGHDT and CDR2 YNNKEL (reference sequence). V lost 1 base and J 10 bases, leaving 7 bases between the germline ends. The CDR3 bases are TGTGCCAGCAGCCAAGGATCAGGAAAACTGTTTTTT. Its translation is CASSQGSGKLFF.

The gene calls are TRBV5-1 and TRBJ2-1; 15 bases align to TRBD2. V trimming: 0 bases; J trimming: 8 bases; junction bases outside the gene matches: 9. This CDR3 is 18 amino acids long. The germline CDR1 and CDR2 sequences are SGHRS and YFSETQ. CDR3 loop: CASSLGGLAGGGGDEQFF. The CDR3 nucleotides are TGCGCCAGCAGCTTGGGGGGACTAGCGGGAGGTGGTGGCGATGAGCAGTTCTTC.